This T cell receptor (beta chain) emerged from a study of blood T cell repertoires in COVID-19. V was pared by 5 bases and J by 3 bases, with 16 bases between. This CDR3 is 15 amino acids long. Germline CDR1 and CDR2: LGHNT and FRNRAP. Only in-frame clones appear in the TCRdb table, and some are missing; sequencing was by immunoSEQ multiplex PCR. The sample yields about 170,000 clones, around 74% seen once. The J gene is TRBJ2-5, the V gene TRBV12-5; a possible D gene is TRBD2 (6 bases). This sequence was found in a woman aged 80 or over with acute or convalescent COVID-19. The source material was peripheral blood. DNA of the CDR3: TGTGCTAGTGGTGTCGGGGTAGCGGTGAAAGAGACCCAGTACTTC. Its protein product is CASGVGVAVKETQYF.